These 12 T cell receptor beta chains share one sample of origin, sequenced in a study of blood T cell repertoires in COVID-19. Clones were sequenced by immunoSEQ multiplex PCR, and TCRdb holds only the in-frame ones, with some missing. The repertoire holds around 250,000 clones, with more than 75% as singletons. The specimen was PBMCs or T cells enriched from blood (not recorded which). These receptors were obtained from a woman in her forties or fifties who had recovered from COVID-19.

This clone was seen a handful of times. This chain joins TRBV7-9 and TRBJ2-7; TRBD1 might be the D (5 bases). With 5 bases removed from V and 2 bases from J, the gap between germline ends came to 13 bases. CDR1 is SEHNR, CDR2 FQNEAQ, per germline (reference sequence). The CDR3 has 14 residues. CDR3 nucleotide sequence: TGTGCCAGCAGCCCCAGGGATGAAACCTACGAGCAGTACTTC. Protein sequence: CASSPRDETYEQYF. Full variable domain (outside the CDR3, taken from reference TRBV7-9 and TRBJ2-7): DTGVSQNPRHKITKRGQNVTFRCDPISEHNRLYWYRQTLGQGPEFLTYFQNEAQLEKSRLLSDRFSAERPKGSFSTLEIQRTEQGDSAMYLCASSPRDETYEQYFGPGTRLTVT.

The rearrangement uses TRBV25-1 and TRBJ1-4; D remains unclear. V shed 2 bases and J shed 7 bases, with 20 bases lying between them. The CDR3 is made up of 17 amino acids. The V gene's germline CDR1 is MGHDK and CDR2 SYGVNS. DNA for the CDR3: TGTGCCAGCAGTGAAGGATCAACAAGGACTTACGGTGAAAAACTGTTTTTT. Protein: CASSEGSTRTYGEKLFF.

The chain links TRBV19 to TRBJ1-2; 8 positions match TRBD1. Germline CDR1 reads LNHDA; CDR2 reads SQIVND (reference sequence). V shed 6 bases and J 3 bases; nucleotides not matched to a gene: 9. The CDR3 has 15 residues. CDR3: CASSTDRGFDYGYTF. CDR3 in DNA: TGTGCCAGTAGCACCGACAGGGGTTTTGACTATGGCTACACCTTC.

This clone occurred a few times. This rearrangement joins TRBV3-1 (or the pseudogene TRBV3-2) to TRBJ2-2; D is undetermined. Germline-derived CDR1 and CDR2 are LGHDT and YNNKEL (reference sequence). Trimming left V 0 bases short and J 4 bases short, with 3 bases between. The CDR3 is 13 residues long. The CDR3 is CASSQDITGELFF. The CDR3 region has the DNA TGTGCCAGCAGCCAAGATATCACCGGGGAGCTGTTTTTT.

This clone was observed a single time. V is TRBV5-6 and J is TRBJ2-5; no firm D call. The V gene's germline CDR1 is SGHDT and CDR2 YYEEEE. The CDR3 extends over 14 amino acids. Trimming cost V 2 bases and J 0 bases, with 8 bases left between them. The CDR3 sequence: CASSLGAYQETQYF. Written as DNA, the CDR3 is TGTGCCAGCAGCTTAGGAGCGTACCAAGAGACCCAGTACTTC.

V usage is TRBV7-3 and J usage is TRBJ1-2; D perhaps matches TRBD1 (5 bases). This CDR3 is built from 14 residues. Looked up from germline, CDR1 is SGHTA and CDR2 is FQGTGA. The V and J ends lost 6 bases and 8 bases respectively, with 19 bases between them. CDR3 bases: TGTGCCAGCAGTCAGCCTCCAGGGAACTTCGGCTACACCTTC. Its protein product is CASSQPPGNFGYTF. The variable domain in full, with the rest retrieved from reference TRBV7-3 and TRBJ1-2, is GAGVSQTPSNKVTEKGKYVELRCDPISGHTALYWYRQSLGQGPEFLIYFQGTGAADDSGLPNDRFFAVRPEGSVSTLKIQRTERGDSAVYLCASSQPPGNFGYTFGSGTRLTVV.

The V and J genes are TRBV7-9 and TRBJ2-3; a weak D match, TRBD2 (5 bases). V was pared by 5 bases and J by 3 bases, with 9 bases between. Germline V gives CDR1 SEHNR, CDR2 FQNEAQ (reference sequence). The CDR3 has 13 amino acids. CDR3 bases: TGTGCCAGCAGCCAACTAGATACAGATACGCAGTATTTT. Its translation is CASSQLDTDTQYF.

The rearrangement joins TRBV15 to TRBJ2-5; TRBD1 matches at 7 bases. This CDR3 has 16 residues. The J segment lost 4 bases and the V segment lost 0 bases, leaving 8 bases of the junction unmatched. Germline CDR1 and CDR2: LNHNV and YYDKDF (reference sequence). The CDR3, as DNA: TGTGCCACCAGCAGAGATCGAGTTGCAGGGGGAGAGACCCAGTACTTC. Translation: CATSRDRVAGGETQYF.

About this clone: This likely comes from a read error, as the CDR3 has no conserved phenylalanine or tryptophan at its end. It is unclear where the CDR3 begins or ends on the DNA, so no DNA is shown, and the CDR3 is as TCRdb lists it. The J gene is TRBJ1-3, the V gene TRBV15. From germline, CDR1 is LNHNV and CDR2 YYDKDF (reference sequence). Termini included, the CDR3 measures 11 amino acids. The CDR3 sequence: CATSRGGMFSV.

This clone was detected only once. This chain connects TRBV6-4 to TRBJ2-1, with a possible D match to TRBD2 (6 bases). V lost 2 bases to trimming and J lost 10 bases, with 18 bases between them. The germline V gene has CDR1 MRHNA and CDR2 SNTAGT. The CDR3 loop spans 15 amino acids. The CDR3 is CASSDKRTGLTEQFF. As DNA, the CDR3 is TGTGCCAGCAGTGACAAAAGGACGGGACTTACGGAGCAGTTCTTC.

The rearrangement links TRBV2 to TRBJ2-1, with 12 bases that match TRBD1. The CDR3 extends over 16 amino acids. The ends lost 9 bases at V and 5 bases at J; junction bases unmatched: 11. Looked up from germline, CDR1 is SNHLY and CDR2 is FYNNEI. CDR3 coding DNA: TGTGCCAGTAGAGCCGGGACAGGGGGCGGTAACAATGAGCAGTTCTTC. This gives the protein CASRAGTGGGNNEQFF.

The V and J genes are TRBV3-1 (or the pseudogene TRBV3-2) and TRBJ1-1, with D tentatively TRBD1 (5 bases). Looked up from germline, CDR1 is LGHDT and CDR2 is YNNKEL (reference sequence). V gave up 5 bases and J gave up 6 bases, with 13 bases separating them. The CDR3 totals 13 residues. CDR3 protein: CASSFGEGAEAFF. The CDR3, as DNA: TGTGCCAGCAGCTTCGGCGAAGGGGCTGAAGCTTTCTTT.